This T cell receptor beta chain was retrieved from a study of T cell changes during pregnancy in multiple sclerosis. TCRdb's copy holds only in-frame clones and misses some; the assay was immunoSEQ multiplex PCR. Here the sample spans about 51,000 clones, roughly 92% being singletons. The CDR3 is 17 amino acids. The V end lost 4 bases, the J end lost 3 bases, and 21 bases lay between the germline ends. Germline loops: CDR1 MNHEY, CDR2 SMNVEV (reference sequence). The chain recombines TRBV27 with TRBJ1-2; D might be TRBD1 (6 bases). Material: CD4+ T cells from peripheral blood mononuclear cells, obtained in the third trimester of pregnancy. The sequence was collected from a female donor with multiple sclerosis, enrolled in a pregnancy study. CDR3 loop: CASSSGINRALDYGYTF. DNA for the CDR3: TGTGCCAGCAGTTCCGGGATTAACAGGGCACTAGACTATGGCTACACCTTC.